This record concerns one TCR beta chain sequence. At least ten counts were recorded for this clone. Its antigen is not yet known. The record has no base qualities; no much larger clone is one base away. This specimen belongs to a study of OX40 agonist ivuxolimab in advanced cancers. With respect to the entire study: Ivuxolimab, which targeted the costimulatory receptor OX40 (CD134), was an agonistic, fully human IgG2 monoclonal antibody. Intravenous ivuxolimab was administered to patients every 2 weeks at six dose levels: 0.01, 0.1, 0.3, 1.5, 3 and 10 mg/kg. Among the roughly 52 dose-escalation patients, about 20 had hepatocellular carcinoma, roughly 15 melanoma, 9 renal cell carcinoma and 9 head and neck cancer. The dose-escalation cohort was about 83% male with a mean age of about 65 years, ranging from roughly 20 to 80. Prior anti-PD-1, anti-PD-L1 or anti-CTLA-4 therapy was permitted, and checkpoint inhibitors had been received by about two fifths of dose-escalation patients. Partial responses occurred in three dose-escalation patients: two with cutaneous melanoma and one with hepatocellular carcinoma. Peripheral TCRbeta sequencing aimed to test whether ivuxolimab altered TCR sequence diversity and caused clonal T-cell expansion. The paper reports the monotherapy dose-escalation portion (N = 52 patients) of the phase I ivuxolimab trial. Here is what the overall study found, with its caveats: On average, CD8+ T cells showed more expanded clones than CD4+ T cells after ivuxolimab. At doses of 0.1 to 3.0 mg/kg, clonal expansion of both CD4+ and CD8+ blood T cells was observed from baseline to week 6. In the 0.1-3.0 mg/kg groups, partial responders were among the patients with the lowest normalized peripheral clonal expansion, particularly in CD8+ T cells. The antigen specificity of the peripheral T cells that underwent clonal expansion was not determined. Low levels of normalized T-cell clonal expansion were also seen in some patients who did not respond.

CDR1 SGHRS and CDR2 YFSETQ are derived from the germline V gene. From the cysteine through the phenylalanine, the CDR3 covers 13 amino acids. Just CDR3 DNA is preserved here, 39 bases in frame from base 1. The trim is 1 base for V and 5 bases for J, with a gap of 10 bases between the germline ends. Patients with autoimmune disease history or receiving systemic immunosuppression were excluded from the trial. Peripheral blood for TCR sequencing was collected from all dose cohorts at baseline, on cycle 4 day 1, and on cycle 7 day 1. Samples were obtained from an open-label, multicenter, first-in-human phase I dose-escalation trial of ivuxolimab. Adults with locally advanced or metastatic melanoma, renal cell carcinoma, hepatocellular carcinoma or head and neck squamous cell carcinoma were enrolled in the trial. Before TCR sequencing, CD4+ T cells and CD8+ T cells from peripheral blood were sorted into separate populations.

To sequence the TCRbeta CDR3 region, genomic DNA was isolated from the sorted cells. The immunoSEQ Assay was used to sequence the TCRbeta CDR3 regions. TCRdb limited this immuneACCESS table to in-frame rearrangements with V and J called. A share of clones is missing; checked studies link under half to unresolved V genes, and the rest is unexplained. This sample is represented by tens of thousands of clones; roughly 86% of them were singletons. The ten largest account for around 28% of the sample. The input for sequencing was CD4+ or CD8+ T cells sorted from blood, taken in a trial of the OX40 agonist ivuxolimab. The chain is encoded by TRBV5-1 joined to TRBJ2-7; TRBD1 is possibly the D segment (6 matching bases). This sequence originates from an adult with an advanced solid tumor such as melanoma, head and neck, liver or kidney cancer. The bases are TGCGCCAGCAGCTTGACAGGGTCCCACGAGCAGTACTTC. Its translation is CASSLTGSHEQYF. Supplemented by the reference TRBV5-1 and TRBJ2-7 proteins around the CDR3, the complete variable domain is KAGVTQTPRYLIKTRGQQVTLSCSPISGHRSVSWYQQTPGQGLQFLFEYFSETQRNKGNFPGRFSGRQFSNSRSEMNVSTLELGDSALYLCASSLTGSHEQYFGPGTRLTVT.